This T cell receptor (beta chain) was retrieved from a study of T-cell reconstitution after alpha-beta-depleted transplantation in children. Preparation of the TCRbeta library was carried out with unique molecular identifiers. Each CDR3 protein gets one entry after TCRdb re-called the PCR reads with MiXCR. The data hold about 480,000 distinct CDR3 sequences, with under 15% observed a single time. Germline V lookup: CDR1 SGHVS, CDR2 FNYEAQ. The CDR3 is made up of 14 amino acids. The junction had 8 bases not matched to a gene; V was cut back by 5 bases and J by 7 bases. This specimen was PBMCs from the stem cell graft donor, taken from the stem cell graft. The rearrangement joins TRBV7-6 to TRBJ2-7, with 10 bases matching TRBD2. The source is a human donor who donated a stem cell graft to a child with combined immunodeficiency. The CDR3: CASSPGLAVQEQYF. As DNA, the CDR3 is TGTGCCAGCAGCCCCGGACTAGCGGTCCAGGAGCAGTACTTC.